This T cell receptor (beta chain) came from a study of T-cell reconstitution after alpha-beta-depleted transplantation in children. Study-wide points: Most T-cell counts and diversity one year after the transplant came from T cells that were newly produced. The origin of alpha-beta T cells about two months after transplant was reportedly several hundred expanded graft clones. After transplant, high TCRbeta diversity at day 60 in some patients arose from surviving recipient T cells and thymic progenitors.

This clonotype was detected only a few times. Antigen unknown. Unique molecular identifiers were built into the TCRbeta library. TCRdb recomputed calls from the PCR reads with MiXCR, one row per CDR3 protein. Of almost 600,000 distinct CDR3 sequences in the sample, 25% to 30% were seen once. The junction had 6 bases not matched to a gene; V was cut back by 5 bases and J by 4 bases. The CDR3 has 13 amino acids. Germline loops: CDR1 DFQATT, CDR2 SNEGSKA (reference sequence). V is TRBV20-1 and J is TRBJ2-5; 8 bases fit TRBD2. This sequence originates from a boy in the first two years of life with Wiskott-Aldrich syndrome, due to receive a stem cell transplant. Material: PBMCs, obtained before TCRalphabeta/CD19-depleted stem cell transplant. This chain's CDR3 is CSAEDGGAETQYF. Here the CDR3 DNA reads TGCAGTGCTGAGGACGGGGGGGCAGAGACCCAGTACTTC.